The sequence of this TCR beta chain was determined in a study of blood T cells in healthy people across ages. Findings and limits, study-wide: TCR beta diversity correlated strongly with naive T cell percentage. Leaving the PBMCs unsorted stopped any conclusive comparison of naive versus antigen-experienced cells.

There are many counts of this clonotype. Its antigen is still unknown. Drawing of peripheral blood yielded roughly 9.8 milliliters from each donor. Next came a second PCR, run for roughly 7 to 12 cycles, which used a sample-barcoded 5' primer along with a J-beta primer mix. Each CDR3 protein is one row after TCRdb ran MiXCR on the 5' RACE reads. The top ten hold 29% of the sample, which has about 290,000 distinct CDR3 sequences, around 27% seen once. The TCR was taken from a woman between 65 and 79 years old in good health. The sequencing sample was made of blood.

Here the CDR3 DNA reads TGCAGCGTTGACAGGGCGGAGACCCAGTACTTC. This gives the protein CSVDRAETQYF. The chain couples TRBV29-1 to TRBJ2-5, with D possibly being TRBD1 (5 bases). The CDR3 has 11 amino acids. The V end lost 3 bases, the J end lost 5 bases, and 7 bases lay between the germline ends. In germline, CDR1 is SQVTM, CDR2 ANQGSEA.